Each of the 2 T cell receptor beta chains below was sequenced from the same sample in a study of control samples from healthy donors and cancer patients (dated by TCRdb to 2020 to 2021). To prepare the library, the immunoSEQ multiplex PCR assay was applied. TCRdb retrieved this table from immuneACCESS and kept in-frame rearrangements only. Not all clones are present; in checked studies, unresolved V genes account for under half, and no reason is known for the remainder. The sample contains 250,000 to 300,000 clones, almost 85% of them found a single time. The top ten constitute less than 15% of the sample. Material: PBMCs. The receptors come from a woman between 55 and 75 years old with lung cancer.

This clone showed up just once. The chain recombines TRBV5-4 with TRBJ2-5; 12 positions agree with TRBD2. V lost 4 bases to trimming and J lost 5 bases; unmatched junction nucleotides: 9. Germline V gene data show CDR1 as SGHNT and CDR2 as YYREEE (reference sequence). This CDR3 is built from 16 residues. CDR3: CASSTRLAGAGETQYF. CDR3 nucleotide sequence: TGTGCCAGCAGCACCCGACTAGCGGGAGCCGGGGAGACCCAGTACTTC.

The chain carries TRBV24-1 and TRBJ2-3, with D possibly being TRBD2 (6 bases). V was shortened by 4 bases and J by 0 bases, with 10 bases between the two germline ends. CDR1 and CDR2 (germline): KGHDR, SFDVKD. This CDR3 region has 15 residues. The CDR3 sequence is CATSDVRESTDTQYF. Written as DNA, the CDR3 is TGTGCCACCAGTGACGTACGGGAGAGCACAGATACGCAGTATTTT.